Listed here are 20 T cell receptor beta chains from one sample, sequenced in a study of cytomegalovirus exposure and HLA in healthy donors. PCR used 60 Vbeta primers and 13 Jbeta primers. Only in-frame clones appear in the TCRdb table, and some are missing; sequencing was by immunoSEQ multiplex PCR. The sample yields roughly 170,000 clones, approximately 80% seen once. Sequencing was performed on PBMCs. The receptors originated from a man younger than 40 in good health and CMV-seropositive.

This chain links TRBV4-2 with TRBJ2-7, with D possibly matching TRBD1 (5 bases). This CDR3 contains 15 residues. Germline V gene data show CDR1 as LGHNA and CDR2 as YNFKEQ. V was pared by 5 bases and J by 0 bases, with 14 bases between. The CDR3 DNA is TGTGCCAGCAGCATATGGGGCGAACGCTCCTACGAGCAGTACTTC. Translation: CASSIWGERSYEQYF.

The chain recombines TRBV7-9 with TRBJ1-1; a possible D gene is TRBD1 (5 bases). CDR3 length: 17 residues. Germline assignment: CDR1 SEHNR and CDR2 FQNEAQ (reference sequence). V lost 3 bases, J lost 0 bases, and 17 bases lay in between. The CDR3 DNA follows: TGTGCCAGCAGCTTCCAAATTACAGGAGAAATGAACACTGAAGCTTTCTTT. It encodes CASSFQITGEMNTEAFF.

The genes are TRBV30 and TRBJ2-3; 7 bases are a match to TRBD2. V shed 0 bases, J shed 6 bases, and the junction held 6 bases outside the gene matches. Germline V gives CDR1 GTSNPN, CDR2 SVGIG (reference sequence). CDR3 size: 14 residues. The CDR3 sequence is CAWSVTEGGDTQYF. The CDR3 bases are TGTGCCTGGAGTGTAACAGAGGGAGGGGATACGCAGTATTTT.

The chain uses TRBV28 and TRBJ1-5, with D unresolved. The CDR3 has 15 amino acids. The germline V gene encodes CDR1 MDHEN and CDR2 SYDVKM. Trimming took off 6 bases at V and 0 bases at J, with 12 bases between the two ends. The CDR3 is CASSRTLSSNQPQHF. CDR3 DNA sequence: TGTGCCAGCAGCAGGACTCTAAGTAGCAATCAGCCCCAGCATTTT.

The CDR3 coding sequence is TGTGCCGGAAGGGGGCAGATGAACACTGAAGCTTTCTTT. Its protein is CAGRGQMNTEAFF. The chain has TRBV30 and TRBJ1-1, with 7 bases aligning to TRBD1. The V gene's germline CDR1 is GTSNPN and CDR2 SVGIG (reference sequence). V was pared by 8 bases and J by 0 bases, with 6 bases of the junction left unmatched. The CDR3 covers 13 residues.

The rearrangement links TRBV13 to TRBJ2-5, with 10 nucleotides matching TRBD2. Germline lookup yields CDR1 PRHDT and CDR2 FYEKMQ (reference sequence). V dropped 2 bases and J dropped 2; count of bases not matched to a gene: 8. This CDR3 has 17 residues. The CDR3 region has the DNA TGTGCCAGCAGCTTAAGTCTAGCGGGGGAACCACAAGAGACCCAGTACTTC. Amino acids: CASSLSLAGEPQETQYF.

The V call is TRBV7-3, the J call TRBJ2-5; TRBD2 agrees at 7 bases. This CDR3 is built from 15 residues. V lost 5 bases, J lost 2 bases, and 8 bases stayed unmatched. Looked up from germline, CDR1 is SGHTA and CDR2 is FQGTGA. The CDR3 here is CASSPGWGGQETQYF. CDR3 DNA: TGTGCCAGCAGCCCCGGTTGGGGGGGGCAAGAGACCCAGTACTTC.

This clone came up once. V and J are TRBV11-2 and TRBJ2-7; 10 bases agree with TRBD1. The CDR3 totals 15 residues. CDR1 is SGHAT and CDR2 is FQNNGV in the germline V gene. The ends lost 1 base at V and 0 bases at J; junction bases unmatched: 0. The CDR3 is CASSLGQGASYEQYF. The CDR3 nucleotides are TGTGCCAGCAGCTTAGGACAGGGGGCCTCCTACGAGCAGTACTTC.

The V and J genes are TRBV4-2 and TRBJ2-4; 10 bases align to TRBD1. Germline V gene lookup returns CDR1 LGHNA and CDR2 YNFKEQ. V was clipped by 3 bases and J by 6 bases; unmatched bases: 8. The CDR3 is made up of 16 amino acids. The CDR3 loop is CASSQGRRQGANIQYF. The CDR3 DNA reads TGTGCCAGCAGCCAGGGGCGGCGACAGGGGGCAAACATTCAGTACTTC.

The chain employs TRBV30 and TRBJ2-7; perhaps TRBD1 as D (6 bases). Trimming took off 4 bases at V and 6 bases at J, with 19 bases between the two ends. There are 14 residues in the CDR3. In germline, CDR1 is GTSNPN, CDR2 SVGIG (reference sequence). As DNA, the CDR3 is TGTGCCTGGATCCGACAGGTAAAGGATGGCGAGCAGTACTTC. Translated: CAWIRQVKDGEQYF.

The rearrangement uses TRBV6-5 and TRBJ2-5; 8 bases are shared with TRBD2. Germline-derived CDR1 and CDR2 are MNHEY and SVGAGI. V trimming: 2 bases; J trimming: 4 bases; junction bases outside the gene matches: 6. This CDR3 comprises 15 residues. The CDR3 region is CASSYGAGGRETQYF. The CDR3 bases are TGTGCCAGCAGTTACGGTGCGGGAGGAAGAGAGACCCAGTACTTC.

V is TRBV27 and J is TRBJ1-6; TRBD1 agrees at 8 bases. With 5 bases clipped from V and 6 bases from J, the junction kept 9 bases outside the gene matches. The CDR3 runs 16 residues. From germline, CDR1 is MNHEY and CDR2 SMNVEV (reference sequence). The CDR3 nucleotides are TGTGCCAGCAGTCAACAGGGGGGAATTGGTAATTCACCCCTCCACTTT. Amino acids: CASSQQGGIGNSPLHF.

The chain links TRBV6-5 to TRBJ2-3; 8 nucleotides agree with TRBD2. The V gene's germline CDR1 is MNHEY and CDR2 SVGAGI. V lost 7 bases, J lost 2 bases, and 5 bases stayed unmatched. This CDR3 contains 14 residues. CDR3 region: CASTDSGNTDTQYF. The CDR3 nucleotides read TGTGCCAGCACCGATAGCGGGAACACAGATACGCAGTATTTT.

Note on this clone: The junction differs from germline at one of its ends, possibly a read error. Other DNA sequences of this sample code for an identical CDR3. J is TRBJ2-3 and V is TRBV7-7; 12 bases line up with TRBD1. The germline gives CDR1 SSHAT, CDR2 FNYEAQ (reference sequence). The CDR3 has 14 residues. CDR3 in amino acids: CASSSGTGGDTQYF. As DNA, the CDR3 is TGTGCTAGCAGCTCGGGGACAGGGGGCGATACGCAGTATTTT. The complete variable domain, with remaining parts taken from reference TRBV7-7 and TRBJ2-3, reads GAGVSQSPRYKVTKRGQDVTLRCDPISSHATLYWYQQALGQGPEFLTYFNYEAQPDKSGLPSDRFSAERPEGSISTLTIQRTEQRDSAMYRCASSSGTGGDTQYFGPGTRLTVL.

This chain joins TRBV19 and TRBJ1-1; the D is unclear. In germline, CDR1 is LNHDA, CDR2 SQIVND (reference sequence). The V end lost 2 bases, the J end lost 5 bases, and 12 bases lay between the germline ends. The CDR3 spans 14 residues. The CDR3 reads CASSIWLGGTEAFF. The DNA of the CDR3 is TGTGCCAGTAGTATATGGTTGGGAGGTACTGAAGCTTTCTTT.

The chain recombines TRBV13 with TRBJ2-3, with TRBD1 matching 8 bases. This CDR3 contains 17 residues. Germline trimming cut 0 bases from V and 2 bases from J; bases unmatched to any gene: 7. CDR1 is PRHDT and CDR2 is FYEKMQ in the germline V gene (reference sequence). DNA of the CDR3: TGTGCCAGCAGCTTAGGGGACAGGGTGCCGTACACAGATACGCAGTATTTT. This encodes CASSLGDRVPYTDTQYF.

This chain uses TRBV19 with TRBJ2-7, with 7 bases lining up with TRBD1. This CDR3 is built from 12 residues. Germline CDR1 reads LNHDA; CDR2 reads SQIVND (reference sequence). V shed 9 bases, J shed 3 bases, and the junction held 5 bases outside the gene matches. CDR3 region: CASRRQGYEQYF. The DNA of the CDR3 is TGTGCCAGCCGAAGACAGGGCTACGAGCAGTACTTC.

CDR3 loop: CASSLMGPAEAFF. The CDR3 nucleotides read TGTGCCAGCAGCCTTATGGGGCCGGCTGAAGCTTTCTTT. The J gene is TRBJ1-1, the V gene TRBV7-9; D perhaps matches TRBD1 (5 bases). The CDR3 covers 13 residues. Trimming left V 5 bases short and J 6 bases short, with 13 bases between. Germline-derived CDR1 and CDR2 are SEHNR and FQNEAQ (reference sequence).

The CDR3 DNA reads TGTGCCAGCAGTATAGGGGGGGTCTACGCTTTCTTT. Translating it yields CASSIGGVYAFF. The chain combines TRBV28 with TRBJ1-1, with D possibly TRBD1 on 6 matching bases. Trimming removed 5 bases at V and 11 bases at J, with 15 bases between. The CDR3 covers 12 residues. In germline, CDR1 is MDHEN, CDR2 SYDVKM. Full variable domain (missing parts from reference TRBV28 and TRBJ1-1): DVKVTQSSRYLVKRTGEKVFLECVQDMDHENMFWYRQDPGLGLRLIYFSYDVKMKEKGDIPEGYSVSREKKERFSLILESASTNQTSMYLCASSIGGVYAFFGQGTRLTVV.

This chain joins TRBV30 and TRBJ2-7; TRBD2 agrees at 12 bases. The J segment lost 6 bases and the V segment lost 2 bases, leaving 5 bases of the junction unmatched. Germline V gives CDR1 GTSNPN, CDR2 SVGIG (reference sequence). CDR3 length: 14 residues. Here the CDR3 reads CAWSRLAGDSEQYF. CDR3 in DNA: TGTGCCTGGAGTCGACTAGCGGGAGATAGCGAGCAGTACTTC.